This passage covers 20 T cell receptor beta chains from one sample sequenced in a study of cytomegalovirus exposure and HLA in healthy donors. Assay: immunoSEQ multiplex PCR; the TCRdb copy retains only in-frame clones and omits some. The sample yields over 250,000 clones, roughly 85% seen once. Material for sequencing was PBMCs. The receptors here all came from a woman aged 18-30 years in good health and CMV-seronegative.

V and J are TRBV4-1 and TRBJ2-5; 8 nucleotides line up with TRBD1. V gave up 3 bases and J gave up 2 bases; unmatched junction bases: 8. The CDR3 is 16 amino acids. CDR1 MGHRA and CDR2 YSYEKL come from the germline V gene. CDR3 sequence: CASSHPGQGPQETQYF. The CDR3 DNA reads TGCGCCAGCAGCCATCCCGGACAGGGCCCTCAAGAGACCCAGTACTTC.

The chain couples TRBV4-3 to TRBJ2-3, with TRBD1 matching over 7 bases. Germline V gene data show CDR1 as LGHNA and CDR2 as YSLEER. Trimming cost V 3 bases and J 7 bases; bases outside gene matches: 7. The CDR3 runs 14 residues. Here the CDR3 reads CASSQGTGEYTQYF. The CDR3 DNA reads TGCGCCAGCAGCCAGGGTACAGGGGAATATACGCAGTATTTT.

CDR3 coding DNA: TGTGCCAGCAGCCCAGCGGCCCCCACGCAGTATTTT. This sequence encodes CASSPAAPTQYF. The V call is TRBV7-2, the J call TRBJ2-3; a weak D match, TRBD2 (5 bases). The length of the CDR3 is 12 residues. V was trimmed by 5 bases and J by 9 bases, leaving 12 bases between them. In germline, CDR1 is SGHTA, CDR2 FQGNSA.

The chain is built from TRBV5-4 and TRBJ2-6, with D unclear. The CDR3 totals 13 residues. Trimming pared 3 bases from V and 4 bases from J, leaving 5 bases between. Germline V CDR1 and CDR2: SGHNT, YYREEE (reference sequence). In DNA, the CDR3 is TGTGCCAGCAGCTCTGGCGGGGCCAACGTCCTGACTTTC. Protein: CASSSGGANVLTF.

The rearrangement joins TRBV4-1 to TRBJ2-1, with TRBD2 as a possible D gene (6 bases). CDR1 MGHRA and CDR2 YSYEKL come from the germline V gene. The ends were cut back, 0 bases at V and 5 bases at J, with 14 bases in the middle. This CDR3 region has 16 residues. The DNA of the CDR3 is TGCGCCAGCAGCCAAGATGGGACTCTGAGGAACAATGAGCAGTTCTTC. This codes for CASSQDGTLRNNEQFF.

The CDR3 loop is CSVQGRGSQHF. The CDR3 DNA reads TGCAGTGTCCAAGGCCGGGGATCCCAGCATTTT. V usage is TRBV20-1 and J usage is TRBJ1-5; no definite D call. CDR1 and CDR2 from the germline V gene are DFQATT and SNEGSKA (reference sequence). This CDR3 is built from 11 residues. The V gene lost 7 bases and the J gene lost 11 bases, with 15 bases spanning the gap.

The CDR3 bases are TGTGCCAGCAGTAAGCGGGACCGGGGGGCCAACGTCCTGACTTTC. Translated, it gives CASSKRDRGANVLTF. The V call is TRBV6-5, the J call TRBJ2-6; 7 bases fit TRBD2. V gave up 5 bases and J gave up 4 bases; unmatched junction bases: 5. In germline, CDR1 is MNHEY, CDR2 SVGAGI. There are 15 residues in the CDR3.

In DNA form, the CDR3 reads TGTGCCAGCAGCCCCGGGACAGCTAATGAAAAACTGTTTTTT. This gives the protein CASSPGTANEKLFF. The chain joins TRBV9 to TRBJ1-4, with 7 nucleotides matching TRBD1. This CDR3 comprises 14 residues. CDR1 is SGDLS and CDR2 is YYNGEE in the germline V gene. Losses at the gene ends were 4 bases for V and 3 bases for J; bases not matched to a gene: 3.

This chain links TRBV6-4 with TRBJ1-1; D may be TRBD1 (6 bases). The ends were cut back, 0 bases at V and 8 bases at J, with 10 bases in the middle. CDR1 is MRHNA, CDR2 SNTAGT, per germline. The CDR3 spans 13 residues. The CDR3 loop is CASSDSGGEEAFF. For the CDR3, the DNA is TGTGCCAGCAGTGACTCAGGGGGGGAGGAAGCTTTCTTT.

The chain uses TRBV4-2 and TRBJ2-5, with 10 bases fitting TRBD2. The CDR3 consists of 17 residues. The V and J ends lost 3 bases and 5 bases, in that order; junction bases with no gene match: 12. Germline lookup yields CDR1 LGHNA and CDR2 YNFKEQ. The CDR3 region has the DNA TGTGCCAGCAGCCAGGACCCTAGCGGGGGCTTGGTGGAGACCCAGTACTTC. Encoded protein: CASSQDPSGGLVETQYF.

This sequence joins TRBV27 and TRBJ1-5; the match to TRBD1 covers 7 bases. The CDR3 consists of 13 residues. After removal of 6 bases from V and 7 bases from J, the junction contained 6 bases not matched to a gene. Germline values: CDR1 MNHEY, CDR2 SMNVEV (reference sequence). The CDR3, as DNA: TGTGCCAGCAGACCAGCAGGGGGGCAGCCCCAGCATTTT. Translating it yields CASRPAGGQPQHF.

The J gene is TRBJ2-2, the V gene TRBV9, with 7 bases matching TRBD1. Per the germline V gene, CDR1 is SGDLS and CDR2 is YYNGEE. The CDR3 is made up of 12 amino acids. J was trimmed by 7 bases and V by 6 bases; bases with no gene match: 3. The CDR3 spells CASTRDSGELFF. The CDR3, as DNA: TGTGCCAGCACCAGGGACAGCGGGGAGCTGTTTTTT.

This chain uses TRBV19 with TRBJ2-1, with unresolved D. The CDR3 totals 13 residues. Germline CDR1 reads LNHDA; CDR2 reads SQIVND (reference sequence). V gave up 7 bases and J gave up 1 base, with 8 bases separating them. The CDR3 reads CASTAASYNEQFF. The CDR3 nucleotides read TGTGCCAGTACGGCGGCTTCCTACAATGAGCAGTTCTTC.

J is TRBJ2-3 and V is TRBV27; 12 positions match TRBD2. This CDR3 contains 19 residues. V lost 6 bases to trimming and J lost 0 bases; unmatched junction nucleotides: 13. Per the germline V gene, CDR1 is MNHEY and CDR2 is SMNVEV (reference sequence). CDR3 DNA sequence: TGTGCCAGCAGCCGCCAACTAGCGGGGGGCCTTCCTAGCACAGATACGCAGTATTTT. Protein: CASSRQLAGGLPSTDTQYF.

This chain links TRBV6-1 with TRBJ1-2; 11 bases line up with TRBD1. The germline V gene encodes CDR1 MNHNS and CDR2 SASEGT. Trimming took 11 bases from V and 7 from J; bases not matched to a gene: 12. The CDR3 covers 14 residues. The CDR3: CAFGRTGGAPGYTF. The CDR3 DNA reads TGTGCCTTTGGAAGGACAGGGGGCGCCCCTGGCTACACCTTC.

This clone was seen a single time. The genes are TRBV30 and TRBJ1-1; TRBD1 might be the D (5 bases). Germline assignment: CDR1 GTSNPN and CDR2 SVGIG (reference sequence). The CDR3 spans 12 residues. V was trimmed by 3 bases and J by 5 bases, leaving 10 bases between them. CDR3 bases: TGTGCCTGGAGGCAGGGAGGTACTGAAGCTTTCTTT. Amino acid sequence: CAWRQGGTEAFF.

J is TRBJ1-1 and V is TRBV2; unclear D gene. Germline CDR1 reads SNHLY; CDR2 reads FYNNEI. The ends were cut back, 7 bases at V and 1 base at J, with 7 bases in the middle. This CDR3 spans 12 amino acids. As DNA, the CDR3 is TGTGCCAGCACGGAGGGGAACACTGAAGCTTTCTTT. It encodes CASTEGNTEAFF.

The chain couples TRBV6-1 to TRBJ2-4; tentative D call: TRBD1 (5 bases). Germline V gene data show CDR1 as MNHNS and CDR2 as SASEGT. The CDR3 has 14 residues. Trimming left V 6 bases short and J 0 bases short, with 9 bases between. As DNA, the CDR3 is TGTGCCAGCAGGTTAAGGGGAGCCAAAAACATTCAGTACTTC. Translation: CASRLRGAKNIQYF.

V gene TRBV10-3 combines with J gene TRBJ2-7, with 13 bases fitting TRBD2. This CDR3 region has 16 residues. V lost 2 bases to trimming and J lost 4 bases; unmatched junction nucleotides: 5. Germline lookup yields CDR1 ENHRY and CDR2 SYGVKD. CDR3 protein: CAISEAGLAGIYEQYF. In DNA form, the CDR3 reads TGTGCCATCAGTGAGGCGGGACTAGCGGGAATTTACGAGCAGTACTTC.

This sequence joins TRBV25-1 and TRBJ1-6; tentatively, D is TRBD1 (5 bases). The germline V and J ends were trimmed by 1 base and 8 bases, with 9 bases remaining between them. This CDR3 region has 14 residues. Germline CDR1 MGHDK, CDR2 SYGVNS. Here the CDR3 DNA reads TGTGCCAGCAGTGAATTATGGGGCGATTCACCCCTCCACTTT. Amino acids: CASSELWGDSPLHF.